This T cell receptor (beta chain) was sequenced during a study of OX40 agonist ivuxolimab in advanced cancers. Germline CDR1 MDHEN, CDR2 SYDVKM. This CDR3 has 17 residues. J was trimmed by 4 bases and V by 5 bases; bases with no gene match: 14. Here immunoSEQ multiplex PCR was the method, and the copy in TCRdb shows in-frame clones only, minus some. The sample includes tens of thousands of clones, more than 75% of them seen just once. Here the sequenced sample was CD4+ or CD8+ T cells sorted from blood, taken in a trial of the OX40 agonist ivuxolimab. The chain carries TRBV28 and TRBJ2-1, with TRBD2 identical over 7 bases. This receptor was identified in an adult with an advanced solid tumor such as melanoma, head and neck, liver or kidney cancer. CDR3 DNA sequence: TGTGCCAGCAGTCCTTTTGGATCGCGGGAGCGGTACAATGAGCAGTTCTTC. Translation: CASSPFGSRERYNEQFF.